Listed below are T cell receptor beta chains from one sample, sequenced in a study of a mutant IDH1 vaccine in newly diagnosed glioma. Sequencing was performed with immunoSEQ multiplex PCR; in TCRdb, only in-frame clones are kept and a portion is missing. The table records about 110,000 clones, 75% to 90% of them present only once. Their specific antigens are unknown. Sequences were derived from PBMCs, sampled from a glioma patient whose treatment included an IDH1 peptide vaccine. The receptors derive from a woman aged 45-65 years with glioma. CDR3s include the opening cysteine and the closing phenylalanine or tryptophan. A D gene is named only where the DNA matches it firmly. Some rows mark clone size as missing; the rest say once, few, many or name a class of expanded clone.

CDR3 DNA: TGTGCCAGCAGCCTCGGGACTAGCGGGACCTCTGGGGCCAACGTCCTGACTTTC
CDR3 protein: CASSLGTSGTSGANVLTF
V gene: TRBV11-2
D gene: TRBD2
clone size: once
CDR3 length: 18
J gene: TRBJ2-6

CDR3 DNA: TGTGCCAGCAGTTTCCTGGGGACAGGGGATCAGCCCCAGCATTTT
CDR3 protein: CASSFLGTGDQPQHF
V gene: TRBV27
D gene: TRBD1
clone size: .
CDR3 length: 15
J gene: TRBJ1-5

CDR3 DNA: TGTGCCAGCAGTCCACCGGGGAGGGGCCCTCAGCCCCAGCATTTT
CDR3 protein: CASSPPGRGPQPQHF
V gene: TRBV28
D gene: .
clone size: .
CDR3 length: 15
J gene: TRBJ1-5

CDR3 DNA: TGCGCCAGCAGCATACAGGGGGGGCCCCAAGAGACCCAGTACTTC
CDR3 protein: CASSIQGGPQETQYF
V gene: TRBV5-1
D gene: .
clone size: .
CDR3 length: 15
J gene: TRBJ2-5

CDR3 DNA: TGTGCCAGCAGCCAACAGGGGACAGGTGAAAAACTGTTTTTT
CDR3 protein: CASSQQGTGEKLFF
V gene: TRBV6-5
D gene: TRBD1
clone size: .
CDR3 length: 14
J gene: TRBJ1-4

CDR3 DNA: TGTGCCAGCAACCCAGGGTCGGATGAGCAGTTCTTC
CDR3 protein: CASNPGSDEQFF
V gene: TRBV28
D gene: .
clone size: .
CDR3 length: 12
J gene: TRBJ2-1

CDR3 DNA: TGTGCCAGCTCACCTGACCAAGAGACCCAGTACTTC
CDR3 protein: CASSPDQETQYF
V gene: TRBV18
D gene: .
clone size: .
CDR3 length: 12
J gene: TRBJ2-5

CDR3 DNA: TGCGCCAGCAGCTGGGACGGACGCTCCTACGAGCAGTACTTC
CDR3 protein: CASSWDGRSYEQYF
V gene: TRBV5-1
D gene: .
clone size: .
CDR3 length: 14
J gene: TRBJ2-7

CDR3 DNA: TGTGCCAGTAGCTCAGGACTAGCCGGGACTTGGGGCACCTACAATGAGCAGTTCTTC
CDR3 protein: CASSSGLAGTWGTYNEQFF
V gene: TRBV19
D gene: TRBD2
clone size: .
CDR3 length: 19
J gene: TRBJ2-1

CDR3 DNA: TGCGCCAGCAGCTTGAGAATGAACACTGAAGCTTTCTTT
CDR3 protein: CASSLRMNTEAFF
V gene: TRBV5-1
D gene: .
clone size: .
CDR3 length: 13
J gene: TRBJ1-1

CDR3 DNA: TGTGCCAGCAGCCCAAGGGGATCTTACTCTGGAAACACCATATATTTT
CDR3 protein: CASSPRGSYSGNTIYF
V gene: TRBV7-9
D gene: .
clone size: .
CDR3 length: 16
J gene: TRBJ1-3

CDR3 DNA: TGTGCCTGGAGTGTACCGTTGGGGCGCGGGGAAAAACTGTTTTTT
CDR3 protein: CAWSVPLGRGEKLFF
V gene: TRBV30
D gene: .
clone size: once
CDR3 length: 15
J gene: TRBJ1-4

CDR3 DNA: TGTGCCAGCAACTACTTCGATGGCTACACCTTC
CDR3 protein: CASNYFDGYTF
V gene: TRBV7-9
D gene: .
clone size: .
CDR3 length: 11
J gene: TRBJ1-2

CDR3 DNA: TGTGCCAGCTCCAACGGGGGGGGAGGAAGCAATCAGCCCCAGCATTTT
CDR3 protein: CASSNGGGGSNQPQHF
V gene: TRBV6-6
D gene: .
clone size: .
CDR3 length: 16
J gene: TRBJ1-5

CDR3 DNA: TGTGCCTGGAGTCTCGGGAACACTGAAGCTTTCTTT
CDR3 protein: CAWSLGNTEAFF
V gene: TRBV30
D gene: .
clone size: .
CDR3 length: 12
J gene: TRBJ1-1

CDR3 DNA: TGTGCCAGCTCACCAGGGGAGCGGACTGAAGCTTTCTTT
CDR3 protein: CASSPGERTEAFF
V gene: TRBV18
D gene: .
clone size: .
CDR3 length: 13
J gene: TRBJ1-1

CDR3 DNA: TGCGCCAGCAGCCCTGGGGGGGCGGCAGATACGCAGTATTTT
CDR3 protein: CASSPGGAADTQYF
V gene: TRBV4-1
D gene: .
clone size: .
CDR3 length: 14
J gene: TRBJ2-3

CDR3 DNA: TGTGCCGTTCAACAGGGGGGGAACTATGGCTACACCTTC
CDR3 protein: CAVQQGGNYGYTF
V gene: TRBV10-3
D gene: TRBD1
clone size: .
CDR3 length: 13
J gene: TRBJ1-2

CDR3 DNA: TGTGCCACCAGCAGAGAGCTAACGACTGCTGCCTACAATGAGCAGTTCTTC
CDR3 protein: CATSRELTTAAYNEQFF
V gene: TRBV15
D gene: .
clone size: .
CDR3 length: 17
J gene: TRBJ2-1

CDR3 DNA: TGCAGCGTTGTAGGGCTAGCGGGAGCCGAGCAGTACTTC
CDR3 protein: CSVVGLAGAEQYF
V gene: TRBV29-1
D gene: TRBD2
clone size: .
CDR3 length: 13
J gene: TRBJ2-7

CDR3 DNA: TGTGCCAGCAGTGAAAGGGCCAGGCCACTTGACTGGAACACCGGGGAGCTGTTTTTT
CDR3 protein: CASSERARPLDWNTGELFF
V gene: TRBV6-1
D gene: .
clone size: .
CDR3 length: 19
J gene: TRBJ2-2

CDR3 DNA: TGTGCCAGCAGTTACTTCCGGGCCGACACCGGGGAGCTGTTTTTT
CDR3 protein: CASSYFRADTGELFF
V gene: TRBV6-5
D gene: .
clone size: .
CDR3 length: 15
J gene: TRBJ2-2

CDR3 DNA: TGTGCCAGCAGGGGGGGGAGCGGCCGGCAGTTCTTC
CDR3 protein: CASRGGSGRQFF
V gene: TRBV2
D gene: TRBD2
clone size: .
CDR3 length: 12
J gene: TRBJ2-1

CDR3 DNA: TGCAGCGTTGGGAGGGCCCCCTACGAGCAGTACTTC
CDR3 protein: CSVGRAPYEQYF
V gene: TRBV29-1
D gene: .
clone size: .
CDR3 length: 12
J gene: TRBJ2-7

CDR3 DNA: TGTGCCAGCAGCGCCGCAAACACAGGGAACACCGGGGAGCTGTTTTTT
CDR3 protein: CASSAANTGNTGELFF
V gene: TRBV5-4
D gene: .
clone size: .
CDR3 length: 16
J gene: TRBJ2-2

CDR3 DNA: TGTGCCAGCAGTTCGACAGGGGATAGTGGAAACACCATATATTTT
CDR3 protein: CASSSTGDSGNTIYF
V gene: TRBV6-5
D gene: TRBD1
clone size: .
CDR3 length: 15
J gene: TRBJ1-3

CDR3 DNA: TGTGCCAGCAGCGTAGGGGGGACAGGCTACGAGCAGTACTTC
CDR3 protein: CASSVGGTGYEQYF
V gene: TRBV9
D gene: TRBD1
clone size: .
CDR3 length: 14
J gene: TRBJ2-7

CDR3 DNA: TGTGCCACCAGCAGAGATAGTGGAACAGGCTATGGCTACACCTTC
CDR3 protein: CATSRDSGTGYGYTF
V gene: TRBV15
D gene: .
clone size: .
CDR3 length: 15
J gene: TRBJ1-2

CDR3 DNA: TGTGCCAGCGGCCAACCACGAAACACAGATACGCAGTATTTT
CDR3 protein: CASGQPRNTDTQYF
V gene: TRBV27
D gene: .
clone size: .
CDR3 length: 14
J gene: TRBJ2-3

CDR3 DNA: TGTGCCAGCGGCTCAGGGTACGAGCAGTACTTC
CDR3 protein: CASGSGYEQYF
V gene: TRBV28
D gene: .
clone size: .
CDR3 length: 11
J gene: TRBJ2-7

CDR3 DNA: TGTGCCAGCAGTTATGGGGCGAGGGGGCGTTCACCCCTCCACTTT
CDR3 protein: CASSYGARGRSPLHF
V gene: TRBV6-5
D gene: TRBD1
clone size: .
CDR3 length: 15
J gene: TRBJ1-6

CDR3 DNA: TGTGCCAGCAGCCCACGCCTTTACTCCTATAATTCACCCCTCCACTTT
CDR3 protein: CASSPRLYSYNSPLHF
V gene: TRBV7-6
D gene: .
clone size: .
CDR3 length: 16
J gene: TRBJ1-6

CDR3 DNA: TGTGCCAGCAGCTTAATGCCGGCGCCCGCGGGTTACGAGCAGTACTTC
CDR3 protein: CASSLMPAPAGYEQYF
V gene: TRBV7-8
D gene: .
clone size: .
CDR3 length: 16
J gene: TRBJ2-7

CDR3 DNA: TGCACCAGCAGCCAAGGGAGCGGGTGGAGCACAGATACGCAGTATTTT
CDR3 protein: CTSSQGSGWSTDTQYF
V gene: TRBV1
D gene: .
clone size: .
CDR3 length: 16
J gene: TRBJ2-3

CDR3 DNA: TGTGCCAGCAGTCCCGGGACTCTCGGCTCTGGGGCCAACGTCCTGACTTTC
CDR3 protein: CASSPGTLGSGANVLTF
V gene: TRBV28
D gene: .
clone size: .
CDR3 length: 17
J gene: TRBJ2-6

CDR3 DNA: TGTGCCTGGAGTGTATTGGCAGGGCATCAGCCCCAGCATTTT
CDR3 protein: CAWSVLAGHQPQHF
V gene: TRBV30
D gene: .
clone size: few
CDR3 length: 14
J gene: TRBJ1-5

CDR3 DNA: TGTGCCAGCAGTTCCCTGACTAGCGGGGGTTCGCGACCGTACGAGCAGTACTTC
CDR3 protein: CASSSLTSGGSRPYEQYF
V gene: TRBV27
D gene: TRBD2
clone size: .
CDR3 length: 18
J gene: TRBJ2-7

CDR3 DNA: TGTGCCTGGACGACGGGGAGCTCTAACTATGGCTACACCTTC
CDR3 protein: CAWTTGSSNYGYTF
V gene: TRBV30
D gene: .
clone size: .
CDR3 length: 14
J gene: TRBJ1-2

CDR3 DNA: TGCGCCAGCAGTGATGGCGGGAGGGCAGACGAGCAGTACTTC
CDR3 protein: CASSDGGRADEQYF
V gene: TRBV10-1
D gene: TRBD2
clone size: .
CDR3 length: 14
J gene: TRBJ2-7

CDR3 DNA: TGCGCCAGCAGCCAAGATGGGGGGAGGGTCGGCGAGCAGTACTTC
CDR3 protein: CASSQDGGRVGEQYF
V gene: TRBV4-1
D gene: TRBD2
clone size: .
CDR3 length: 15
J gene: TRBJ2-7

CDR3 DNA: TGTGCCAGCAGTTACTCGGAGGGAGTTGGCGGCAATGAGCAGTTCTTC
CDR3 protein: CASSYSEGVGGNEQFF
V gene: TRBV6-5
D gene: .
clone size: .
CDR3 length: 16
J gene: TRBJ2-1

CDR3 DNA: TGCAGCGTTGAAGATGAAGCGCAGGCGTCCTACGAGCAGTACTTC
CDR3 protein: CSVEDEAQASYEQYF
V gene: TRBV29-1
D gene: .
clone size: .
CDR3 length: 15
J gene: TRBJ2-7

CDR3 DNA: TGTGCCAGCAGCTTGGATCAGGGACGGATCTACAATGAGCAGTTCTTC
CDR3 protein: CASSLDQGRIYNEQFF
V gene: TRBV11-2
D gene: .
clone size: .
CDR3 length: 16
J gene: TRBJ2-1

CDR3 DNA: TGTGCCAGCTCACCACCGGTTAGCAGCACAGATACGCAGTATTTT
CDR3 protein: CASSPPVSSTDTQYF
V gene: TRBV18
D gene: .
clone size: .
CDR3 length: 15
J gene: TRBJ2-3

CDR3 DNA: TGTGCCAGCAGTCCCGGGGAGCCGAACACTGAAGCTTTCTTT
CDR3 protein: CASSPGEPNTEAFF
V gene: TRBV6-4
D gene: .
clone size: .
CDR3 length: 14
J gene: TRBJ1-1

CDR3 DNA: TGTGCCAGCAGCCTAGGGACAGGGGGCGAGCAGTACTTC
CDR3 protein: CASSLGTGGEQYF
V gene: TRBV5-4
D gene: TRBD1
clone size: once
CDR3 length: 13
J gene: TRBJ2-7

CDR3 DNA: TGTGCCAGCACCAGATACCTTGGGTACAATGAGCAGTTCTTC
CDR3 protein: CASTRYLGYNEQFF
V gene: TRBV28
D gene: .
clone size: once
CDR3 length: 14
J gene: TRBJ2-1

CDR3 DNA: TGTGCCAGTAGTACGGGACAGGTAACCTACGAGCAGTACTTC
CDR3 protein: CASSTGQVTYEQYF
V gene: TRBV19
D gene: TRBD1
clone size: .
CDR3 length: 14
J gene: TRBJ2-7

CDR3 DNA: TGTGCCAGCATAGTCTCTGGGGCCAACGTCCTGACTTTC
CDR3 protein: CASIVSGANVLTF
V gene: TRBV6-1
D gene: .
clone size: .
CDR3 length: 13
J gene: TRBJ2-6

CDR3 DNA: TGTGCCAGCAGCGTAGTGGTGGATTCACCCCTCCACTTT
CDR3 protein: CASSVVVDSPLHF
V gene: TRBV9
D gene: .
clone size: .
CDR3 length: 13
J gene: TRBJ1-6

CDR3 DNA: TGTGCCAGTAGTCGCGGCAGGGGTTCCGGGGAGCTGTTTTTT
CDR3 protein: CASSRGRGSGELFF
V gene: TRBV19
D gene: .
clone size: .
CDR3 length: 14
J gene: TRBJ2-2

CDR3 DNA: TGTGCCAGCAGCGTACTAGCGGGAGACACCGGGGAGCTGTTTTTT
CDR3 protein: CASSVLAGDTGELFF
V gene: TRBV11-1
D gene: TRBD2
clone size: .
CDR3 length: 15
J gene: TRBJ2-2